This entry lists 22 T cell receptor beta chains sequenced from one sample in a study of naive and memory T cell subsets (dated by TCRdb to the late 2010s). Library creation used UMI-ligation and nested PCR. Reads for this sample came from an Illumina MiSeq. The beta constant-region primer was an equimolar mix of two oligonucleotides covering both TRBC1 and TRBC2. Clones were called with MiXCR by TCRdb after fastp trimmed the public reads at Q25, and only in-frame beta chains were retained. Each CDR3 protein gets just one entry, which takes the most common genes and DNA from the rows behind it. Present in this sample are about 85,000 distinct CDR3 sequences, around 14% of which were seen just once. 0.9% to 0.95% of the sample goes to the ten largest clones. Material for sequencing was central memory CD4+ T cells from blood. According to the study, the label for this sample's cell subset or site signals: central memory, CD45RA- CD27+. The receptors originated from a human donor in good health.

This clonotype was recorded a few times. J is TRBJ2-7 and V is TRBV7-2, with D perhaps TRBD1 (5 bases). From germline, CDR1 is SGHTA and CDR2 FQGNSA. CDR3 length equals 14 residues. V lost 1 base and J lost 2, with 9 bases in between. The CDR3 DNA sequence: TGTGCCAGCAGCTTAGAGCAGGGCCCCTACGAGCAGTACTTC. Protein product: CASSLEQGPYEQYF.

The rearrangement joins TRBV2 to TRBJ1-3, with 9 bases aligning to TRBD1. The CDR3 totals 15 residues. Trimming took 6 bases from V and 3 from J; bases not matched to a gene: 6. From germline, CDR1 is SNHLY and CDR2 FYNNEI. CDR3 in DNA: TGTGCCAGCAGCTTGGGACAGGGAAATGGAAACACCATATATTTT. It is translated as CASSLGQGNGNTIYF. The full variable domain, completed using reference TRBV2 and TRBJ1-3, is EPEVTQTPSHQVTQMGQEVILRCVPISNHLYFYWYRQILGQKVEFLVSFYNNEISEKSEIFDDQFSVERPDGSNFTLKIRSTKLEDSAMYFCASSLGQGNGNTIYFGEGSWLTVV.

The chain is built from TRBV9 and TRBJ1-1; D is uncertain. Per the germline V gene, CDR1 is SGDLS and CDR2 is YYNGEE. V was cut by 3 bases and J by 3 bases, with 12 bases left in between. CDR3 length: 14 residues. The chain's CDR3 is CASSASPGDTEAFF. The CDR3, as DNA: TGTGCCAGCAGCGCCTCACCTGGGGACACTGAAGCTTTCTTT.

This clonotype was counted at least ten times. The rearrangement links TRBV7-6 to TRBJ1-1; no firm D call. Germline V CDR1 and CDR2: SGHVS, FNYEAQ. The CDR3 contains 15 residues. Trimming shortened V by 3 bases and J by 5 bases, and 16 bases separated the two germline ends. The CDR3 DNA is TGTGCCAGCAGCTTGTTAGGGTTTCCTGAAACTGAAGCTTTCTTT. This encodes CASSLLGFPETEAFF.

The V gene is TRBV7-8, the J gene TRBJ2-7, with 9 positions matching TRBD2. The CDR3 extends over 15 amino acids. With 3 bases clipped from V and 1 base from J, the junction kept 4 bases outside the gene matches. Germline V gene sequence: CDR1 SGHVS, CDR2 FQNEAQ. In DNA, the CDR3 is TGTGCCAGCAGCTTTTGGACTAGCGCATCCTACGAGCAGTACTTC. This translates into CASSFWTSASYEQYF. Together with reference TRBV7-8 and TRBJ2-7, the CDR3 gives the full variable domain: GAGVSQSPRYKVAKRGQDVALRCDPISGHVSLFWYQQALGQGPEFLTYFQNEAQLDKSGLPSDRFFAERPEGSVSTLKIQRTQQEDSAVYLCASSFWTSASYEQYFGPGTRLTVT.

The V gene is TRBV6-1, the J gene TRBJ1-5, with TRBD1 matching over 8 bases. Germline values: CDR1 MNHNS, CDR2 SASEGT. V gave up 9 bases and J gave up 4 bases; unmatched junction bases: 17. This CDR3 is built from 17 residues. This chain's CDR3 is CASRGWTGSGGNQPQHF. DNA of the CDR3: TGTGCCAGTAGGGGTTGGACAGGGTCGGGTGGTAATCAGCCCCAGCATTTT.

The sample holds a few counts of this clonotype. The chain carries TRBV15 and TRBJ2-6; D gene ambiguous. Trimming shortened V by 5 bases and J by 0 bases, and 11 bases separated the two germline ends. The CDR3 loop spans 16 amino acids. Germline CDR1 reads LNHNV; CDR2 reads YYDKDF (reference sequence). In DNA form, the CDR3 reads TGTGCCACCAGCGGCAGACCCAGCTCTGGGGCCAACGTCCTGACTTTC. Amino acids: CATSGRPSSGANVLTF.

This clonotype has at least ten counts. CDR3 amino acids: CATISLSGSGHEQYF. The CDR3 nucleotides are TGTGCCACCATCTCCCTTAGCGGGAGTGGTCACGAGCAGTACTTC. The rearrangement joins TRBV10-3 to TRBJ2-7; 9 positions agree with TRBD2. After removal of 10 bases from V and 5 bases from J, the junction contained 15 bases not matched to a gene. The germline V gene encodes CDR1 ENHRY and CDR2 SYGVKD. CDR3 length: 15 residues.

The chain uses TRBV5-1 and TRBJ1-1; no reliable D call. V lost 4 bases and J 8 bases, leaving 15 bases between the germline ends. The CDR3 length is 13 residues. Germline V lookup: CDR1 SGHRS, CDR2 YFSETQ. Here the CDR3 DNA reads TGCGCCAGCAGCCAAAGGACCGGGGAGGAAGCTTTCTTT. Translated: CASSQRTGEEAFF. Full variable domain (missing parts from reference TRBV5-1 and TRBJ1-1): KAGVTQTPRYLIKTRGQQVTLSCSPISGHRSVSWYQQTPGQGLQFLFEYFSETQRNKGNFPGRFSGRQFSNSRSEMNVSTLELGDSALYLCASSQRTGEEAFFGQGTRLTVV.

This chain links TRBV7-2 with TRBJ2-7; 8 nucleotides agree with TRBD2. Germline CDR1 SGHTA, CDR2 FQGNSA. The length of the CDR3 is 15 residues. V lost 2 bases to trimming and J lost 3 bases; unmatched junction nucleotides: 6. CDR3 DNA sequence: TGTGCCAGCAGCTTATCACTAGCGGCAATCTACGAGCAGTACTTC. This encodes CASSLSLAAIYEQYF.

The chain is built from TRBV7-3 and TRBJ2-2; 16 bases align to TRBD2. Per the germline V gene, CDR1 is SGHTA and CDR2 is FQGTGA. The V segment lost 5 bases and the J segment 1 base; nucleotides outside the gene matches: 7. CDR3 size: 19 residues. The CDR3 nucleotides are TGTGCCAGCAGCCCCGGGACTAGCGGGAGGGCCTTGAACACCGGGGAGCTGTTTTTT. Translated, it gives CASSPGTSGRALNTGELFF.

This sequence joins TRBV2 and TRBJ2-1; weak D call: TRBD1 (5 bases). Trimming removed 7 bases at V and 0 bases at J, with 16 bases between. The CDR3 length is 16 residues. Germline-derived CDR1 and CDR2 are SNHLY and FYNNEI. CDR3: CASNRAGLSSYNEQFF. CDR3 sequence (DNA): TGTGCCAGCAACCGGGCAGGGTTGAGCTCCTACAATGAGCAGTTCTTC. Drawing the rest from reference TRBV2 and TRBJ2-1, the complete variable domain is EPEVTQTPSHQVTQMGQEVILRCVPISNHLYFYWYRQILGQKVEFLVSFYNNEISEKSEIFDDQFSVERPDGSNFTLKIRSTKLEDSAMYFCASNRAGLSSYNEQFFGPGTRLTVL.

V usage is TRBV2 and J usage is TRBJ2-4; D gene unclear. CDR3 length: 13 amino acids. With 3 bases removed from V and 1 base from J, the gap between germline ends came to 4 bases. CDR1 and CDR2 from the germline V gene are SNHLY and FYNNEI. DNA of the CDR3: TGTGCCAGCAGTGACTCCGCCAAAAACATTCAGTACTTC. It translates to CASSDSAKNIQYF.

The J gene is TRBJ2-4, the V gene TRBV3-1; TRBD2 agrees at 9 bases. Germline CDR1 and CDR2: LGHDT and YNNKEL (reference sequence). V lost 1 base and J lost 3; bases outside the gene matches: 4. The CDR3 runs 16 residues. CDR3 sequence (DNA): TGTGCCAGCAGCCAAGGGACTAGCGTTGTCAAAAACATTCAGTACTTC. Amino acids: CASSQGTSVVKNIQYF.

The CDR3 DNA follows: TGTGCCAGCAGTTTATTCATTGGAGGGTCCGCCGGGGAGCTGTTTTTT. It encodes CASSLFIGGSAGELFF. V usage is TRBV12-3 or TRBV12-4 and J usage is TRBJ2-2, with a possible D match to TRBD2 (6 bases). CDR3 length: 16 amino acids. With 2 bases removed from V and 6 bases from J, the gap between germline ends came to 16 bases.

This chain's CDR3 is CASSQLRPGVETQYF. In DNA, the CDR3 is TGTGCCAGCAGCCAGCTACGGCCAGGGGTAGAGACCCAGTACTTC. The chain has TRBV14 and TRBJ2-5, with D possibly matching TRBD1 (6 bases). The CDR3 runs 15 residues. Germline values: CDR1 SGHDN, CDR2 FVKESK. V was trimmed by 3 bases and J by 4 bases, leaving 15 bases between them. Looking up the rest from reference TRBV14 and TRBJ2-5 gives the full variable domain: EAGVTQFPSHSVIEKGQTVTLRCDPISGHDNLYWYRRVMGKEIKFLLHFVKESKQDESGMPNNRFLAERTGGTYSTLKVQPAELEDSGVYFCASSQLRPGVETQYFGPGTRLLVL.

The chain employs TRBV20-1 and TRBJ2-2; D possibly corresponds to TRBD2 (5 bases). The V end lost 0 bases, the J end lost 3 bases, and 11 bases lay between the germline ends. The CDR3 sequence is 15 residues long. Germline values: CDR1 DFQATT, CDR2 SNEGSKA (reference sequence). DNA of the CDR3: TGCAGTGCTAGAGACGGGAACTGGTACACCGGGGAGCTGTTTTTT. Translation: CSARDGNWYTGELFF.

This clonotype showed up just a few times. CDR3 amino acids: CAWDGTGSYGYTF. The CDR3 nucleotides read TGTGCCTGGGACGGGACAGGCAGCTATGGCTACACCTTC. This sequence joins TRBV30 and TRBJ1-2, with 8 bases lining up with TRBD1. Germline lookup yields CDR1 GTSNPN and CDR2 SVGIG (reference sequence). The junction had 6 bases not matched to a gene; V was cut back by 5 bases and J by 4 bases. The CDR3 loop spans 13 amino acids.

This clonotype was seen repeatedly, ten times or more. The gene calls are TRBV5-1 and TRBJ2-1, with TRBD2 as a possible D gene (5 bases). Germline CDR1 and CDR2: SGHRS and YFSETQ. The V end lost 4 bases, the J end lost 4 bases, and 6 bases lay between the germline ends. There are 12 residues in the CDR3. CDR3 protein: CASSERYNEQFF. CDR3 sequence (DNA): TGCGCCAGCAGCGAGCGGTACAATGAGCAGTTCTTC.

The V call is TRBV6-1, the J call TRBJ2-1, with D perhaps matching TRBD2 (8 bases). V was cut by 5 bases and J by 0 bases, with 23 bases left in between. The germline V gene has CDR1 MNHNS and CDR2 SASEGT. This CDR3 is built from 19 residues. The CDR3 loop is CASSYRGSGGHSSYNEQFF. CDR3 bases: TGTGCCAGCAGTTACAGGGGCAGCGGGGGTCACAGCTCCTACAATGAGCAGTTCTTC.

There are many counts of this clonotype. This chain joins TRBV5-5 and TRBJ2-5; the D is unclear. The CDR3 consists of 14 residues. V lost 2 bases and J 1 base, leaving 9 bases between the germline ends. Germline values: CDR1 SGHKS, CDR2 YYEKEE (reference sequence). CDR3 amino acids: CASSLPSVQETQYF. Written as DNA, the CDR3 is TGTGCCAGCAGCTTACCGTCGGTCCAAGAGACCCAGTACTTC.

This clonotype occurred a few times. The V call is TRBV20-1, the J call TRBJ1-2; D gene unclear. CDR3 size: 14 residues. Trimming cost V 5 bases and J 3 bases, with 16 bases left between them. Germline V CDR1 and CDR2: DFQATT, SNEGSKA (reference sequence). Here the CDR3 reads CSAPPVRVDYGYTF. CDR3 DNA sequence: TGCAGTGCTCCCCCAGTAAGGGTGGACTATGGCTACACCTTC.